This T cell receptor (beta chain) was captured by sequencing in a study of T cell repertoires in cytomegalovirus infection. Whole-study context: Public signatures in TCR beta pointed to CMV infection and matching HLA type. Study outcomes and limitations: CMV-specific HLA-C-restricted TCR beta clonotypes dominated the ex vivo response.

TCRdb ran MiXCR on the reads and lists one entry per CDR3 protein. The sample carries some 400,000 distinct CDR3 sequences, about a third recorded once. This clonotype has more than one count but fewer than ten. No antigen is known for it. This clonotype was sampled from a human donor in good health (CMV status not recorded). Some clones in this sample may be carry-over from other donors' samples. The sequencing input was PBMCs.

CDR3 sequence reads: CASSLDRGLIYEQYF. The DNA for the CDR3 is TGTGCCAGCAGCTTAGACAGGGGGCTTATCTACGAGCAGTACTTC. The chain links TRBV7-9 to TRBJ2-7; TRBD1 matches at 9 bases. This CDR3 comprises 15 residues. The V and J ends lost 1 base and 3 bases, in that order; junction bases with no gene match: 4. Germline CDR1 is SEHNR and CDR2 is FQNEAQ (reference sequence).